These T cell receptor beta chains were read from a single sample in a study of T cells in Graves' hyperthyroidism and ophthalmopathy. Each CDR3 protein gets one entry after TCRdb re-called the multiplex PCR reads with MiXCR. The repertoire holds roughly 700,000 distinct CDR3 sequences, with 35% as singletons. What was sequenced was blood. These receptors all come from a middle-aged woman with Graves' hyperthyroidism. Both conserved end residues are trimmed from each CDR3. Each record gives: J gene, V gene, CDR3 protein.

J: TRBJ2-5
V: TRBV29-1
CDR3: SVDGSSGWTQY

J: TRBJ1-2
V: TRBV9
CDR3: ASSETTQKYGYT

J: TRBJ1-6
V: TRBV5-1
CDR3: ASSFSGADSPLH

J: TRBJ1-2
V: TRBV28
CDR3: ASSWGNSLYGYT

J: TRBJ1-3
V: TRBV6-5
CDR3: ASSYSDNRVPIY

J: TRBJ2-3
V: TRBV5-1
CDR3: ASSLGGQGASDTQY

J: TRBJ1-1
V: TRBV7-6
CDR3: ASSLVAELNTEAF

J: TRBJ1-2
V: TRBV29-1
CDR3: SVRVYGYT

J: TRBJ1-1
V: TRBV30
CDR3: AWSVGGNTEAF

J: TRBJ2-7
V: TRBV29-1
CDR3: SVCLTGTGNYEQY

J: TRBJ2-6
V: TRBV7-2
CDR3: ASSLVPGANVLT

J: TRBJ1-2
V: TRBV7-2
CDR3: ASSLFGEINYGYT

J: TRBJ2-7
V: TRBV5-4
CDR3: ASSGGSGRFTYEQY

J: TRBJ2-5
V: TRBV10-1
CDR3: ASRARETQY

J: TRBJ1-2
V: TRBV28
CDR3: ASSPQAGLSGYT

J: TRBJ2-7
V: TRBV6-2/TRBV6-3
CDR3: ASSYPGQGRVYEQY

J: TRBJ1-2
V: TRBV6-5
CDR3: ASTTGDYGYT

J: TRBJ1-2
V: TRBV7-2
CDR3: ASSITGVRGYT

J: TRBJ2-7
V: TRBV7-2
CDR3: ASSHRGNYEQY

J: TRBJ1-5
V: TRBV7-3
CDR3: ASSFQGHQPQH

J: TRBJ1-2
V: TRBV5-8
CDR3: ASRFGYGYT

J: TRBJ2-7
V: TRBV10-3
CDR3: AISRTTYEQY

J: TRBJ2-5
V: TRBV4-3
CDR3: ASSRSGTSGETQY

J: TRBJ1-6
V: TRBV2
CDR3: ASTGSDSPLH

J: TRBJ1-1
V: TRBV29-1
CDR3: SVRGGYTEAF

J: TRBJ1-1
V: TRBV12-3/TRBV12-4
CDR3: ASSVDRKAF

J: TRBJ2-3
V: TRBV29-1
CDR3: SVERGRRTDTQY

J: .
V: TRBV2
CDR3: ASRPADSYNEQF

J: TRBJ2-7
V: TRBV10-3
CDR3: AISEGQGTYEQY